What follows are 26 T cell receptor beta chains derived from one specimen sequenced in a study of blood T cells in healthy people across ages. With a J-beta primer mix and a sample-barcoded 5' primer, a second PCR ran 7 to 11 cycles. In TCRdb, the 5' RACE reads were re-called with MiXCR into one record per CDR3 protein. The sample records some 1.5 million distinct CDR3 sequences, about 42% being singletons. Specimen: blood. These receptors were collected from a woman aged 18-29 years in good health.

The chain uses TRBV10-3 and TRBJ2-2; 10 bases match TRBD1. This CDR3 is built from 14 residues. V shed 6 bases, J shed 4 bases, and the junction held 2 bases outside the gene matches. Per the germline V gene, CDR1 is ENHRY and CDR2 is SYGVKD. The CDR3 coding sequence is TGTGCCATCAGCGGGACAGGGGCCACCGGGGAGCTGTTTTTT. It is translated as CAISGTGATGELFF.

The CDR3 spells CATSDPSGGATDTQYF. The CDR3 DNA sequence: TGTGCCACCAGTGACCCTAGCGGGGGGGCAACAGATACGCAGTATTTT. This sequence joins TRBV24-1 and TRBJ2-3, with TRBD2 identical over 12 bases. The CDR3 consists of 16 residues. Germline assignment: CDR1 KGHDR and CDR2 SFDVKD. V gave up 4 bases and J gave up 3 bases; unmatched junction bases: 4.

The J gene is TRBJ2-3, the V gene TRBV7-2, with 13 bases fitting TRBD2. The CDR3 covers 17 residues. The germline CDR1 and CDR2 sequences are SGHTA and FQGNSA. Trimming took 1 base from V and 3 from J; bases not matched to a gene: 4. CDR3 in amino acids: CASSLDPLAGGTDTQYF. The DNA of the CDR3 is TGTGCCAGCAGCTTAGACCCACTAGCGGGGGGGACAGATACGCAGTATTTT.

The rearrangement uses TRBV11-2 and TRBJ2-2; D unresolved. This CDR3 contains 12 residues. With 3 bases removed from V and 7 bases from J, the gap between germline ends came to 6 bases. Germline V gene data show CDR1 as SGHAT and CDR2 as FQNNGV. The chain's CDR3 is CASSFDDGELFF. In DNA, the CDR3 is TGTGCCAGCAGCTTCGATGACGGGGAGCTGTTTTTT.

Worth noting for this clonotype: Since a much larger clone is just one base distant, this may be a read error. The rearrangement links TRBV4-2 to TRBJ2-5, with 9 bases matching TRBD2. Looked up from germline, CDR1 is LGHNA and CDR2 is YNFKEQ. The CDR3 loop spans 17 amino acids. V shed 0 bases and J 11 bases; nucleotides not matched to a gene: 16. The CDR3 protein is CASSQESSASGTNEQYF. In DNA form, the CDR3 reads TGTGCCAGCAGCCAAGAAAGTTCGGCTAGCGGGACCAATGAGCAGTACTTC.

Regarding this clonotype: A much more abundant neighbour one base away suggests this may be a read error. This rearrangement joins TRBV9 to TRBJ2-7; 9 bases line up with TRBD2. This CDR3 contains 15 residues. The J segment lost 7 bases and the V segment lost 4 bases, leaving 12 bases of the junction unmatched. The V gene's germline CDR1 is SGDLS and CDR2 YYNGEE. CDR3: CASSLSGRGHNEQYF. CDR3 bases: TGTGCCAGCAGCCTTAGCGGGAGAGGACACAATGAGCAGTACTTC.

This clonotype was counted between two and nine times. This sequence joins TRBV12-3 or TRBV12-4 and TRBJ1-5; 8 bases map to TRBD1. J lost 7 bases, V lost 4 bases, and 9 bases had no gene match. This CDR3 comprises 15 residues. Written as DNA, the CDR3 is TGTGCCAGCAGTTCCAGTCAGGGGGCTAACCAGCCCCAGCATTTT. It yields the protein CASSSSQGANQPQHF.

CDR3 DNA: TGTGCCAGCAGTTTATCGGGTTTTAGACGATTTCTTAGCACAGATACGCAGTATTTT. Its translation: CASSLSGFRRFLSTDTQYF. The chain links TRBV27 to TRBJ2-3; D is ambiguous. Deletions cut 0 bases from V and 0 bases from J, with 19 bases between. From germline, CDR1 is MNHEY and CDR2 SMNVEV (reference sequence). This CDR3 contains 19 residues.

The chain links TRBV18 to TRBJ1-1, with D hard to call. There are 13 residues in the CDR3. V gave up 6 bases and J gave up 3 bases, with 11 bases separating them. The V gene's germline CDR1 is KGHSH and CDR2 LQKENI. The chain's CDR3 is CASSDSLDTEAFF. CDR3 DNA: TGTGCCAGCTCCGATTCATTGGACACTGAAGCTTTCTTT.

The sample holds one count of this clonotype. V usage is TRBV7-9 and J usage is TRBJ2-5, with 7 bases that match TRBD2. V was pared by 5 bases and J by 11 bases, with 11 bases of the junction left unmatched. The CDR3 runs to 13 residues. The germline CDR1 and CDR2 sequences are SEHNR and FQNEAQ (reference sequence). For the CDR3, the DNA is TGTGCCAGCAGCGTAGAACTAGCGTGGGAGCAGTACTTC. Translated, it gives CASSVELAWEQYF.

This clonotype was picked up a small number of times. The rearrangement uses TRBV12-3 or TRBV12-4 and TRBJ2-3, with D possibly TRBD1 on 6 matching bases. Trimming cost V 6 bases and J 1 base, with 14 bases left between them. The length of the CDR3 is 15 residues. The CDR3 bases are TGTGCCAGCAGCATTACAGGGTCCGGCACAGATACGCAGTATTTT. Amino acid sequence: CASSITGSGTDTQYF.

CDR3 nucleotides: TGTGCCAGCAGTCCGGTTGGGGTATACTATGGCTACACCTTC. Residues: CASSPVGVYYGYTF. This rearrangement joins TRBV27 to TRBJ1-2, with D uncertain. The CDR3 length is 14 residues. Trimming took 5 bases from V and 3 from J, leaving 13 bases between them. CDR1 is MNHEY, CDR2 SMNVEV, per germline (reference sequence).

This clonotype has just a few counts. V usage is TRBV5-1 and J usage is TRBJ2-2; D gene uncertain. V shed 2 bases and J shed 8 bases, with 10 bases lying between them. This CDR3 region has 13 residues. Germline CDR1 and CDR2: SGHRS and YFSETQ. The chain's CDR3 is CASSFPPQGELFF. CDR3 DNA sequence: TGCGCCAGCAGCTTTCCGCCCCAGGGGGAGCTGTTTTTT. The full variable domain, with the rest looked up from reference TRBV5-1 and TRBJ2-2, is KAGVTQTPRYLIKTRGQQVTLSCSPISGHRSVSWYQQTPGQGLQFLFEYFSETQRNKGNFPGRFSGRQFSNSRSEMNVSTLELGDSALYLCASSFPPQGELFFGEGSRLTVL.

The chain links TRBV19 to TRBJ1-1, with 9 bases that match TRBD1. V trimming: 10 bases; J trimming: 3 bases; junction bases outside the gene matches: 6. Germline CDR1 reads LNHDA; CDR2 reads SQIVND (reference sequence). This CDR3 spans 13 amino acids. CDR3 in DNA: TGTGCCACCGAGACAGGGGGATACACTGAAGCTTTCTTT. Translating gives CATETGGYTEAFF.

V and J are TRBV12-3 or TRBV12-4 and TRBJ2-1; 12 bases fit TRBD2. TRBJ2-7 matches the DNA end more closely, so the J call is doubtful. This CDR3 comprises 18 residues. CDR3 residues: CASSLKLAGGPSYNEQYF. The CDR3 nucleotides are TGTGCCAGCAGTTTAAAACTAGCGGGAGGTCCCTCCTACAATGAGCAGTACTTC.

This chain uses TRBV15 with TRBJ1-5; TRBD1 aligns across 11 bases. V gave up 4 bases and J gave up 6 bases; unmatched junction bases: 5. The CDR3 covers 15 residues. Germline CDR1 LNHNV, CDR2 YYDKDF (reference sequence). The CDR3 region is CATSMGQGVFQPQHF. The CDR3 nucleotides read TGTGCCACCAGCATGGGACAGGGGGTTTTTCAGCCCCAGCATTTT.

CDR3 residues: CASSEAPLTGGTEAFF. In DNA form, the CDR3 reads TGTGCCAGCAGTGAAGCTCCACTCACAGGCGGCACTGAAGCTTTCTTT. The chain carries TRBV6-1 and TRBJ1-1; weak D call: TRBD1 (5 bases). Trimming removed 0 bases from V and 4 bases from J, with 15 bases in between. The CDR3 has 16 residues. The germline gives CDR1 MNHNS, CDR2 SASEGT.

As concerns this clonotype: A much larger clone is a single base away; this may be a read error. The genes are TRBV29-1 and TRBJ2-1; D unresolved. CDR3 length: 11 residues. CDR1 is SQVTM and CDR2 is ANQGSEA in the germline V gene. The CDR3 region has the DNA TGCGGCGTGACACATTACAATGAGCAGTTCTTC. It codes for CGVTHYNEQFF.

This clonotype was found a few times. The rearrangement uses TRBV5-1 and TRBJ2-1; D not resolved. V was pared by 0 bases and J by 0 bases, with 7 bases between. Germline V lookup: CDR1 SGHRS, CDR2 YFSETQ. This CDR3 comprises 15 residues. The CDR3 region is CASSLGLDSYNEQFF. CDR3 in DNA: TGCGCCAGCAGCTTGGGGCTGGACTCCTACAATGAGCAGTTCTTC.

J is TRBJ2-3 and V is TRBV12-3 or TRBV12-4, with 8 nucleotides matching TRBD2. With 3 bases clipped from V and 4 bases from J, the junction kept 12 bases outside the gene matches. The length of the CDR3 is 17 residues. CDR3 amino acids: CASSFRLAGSSADTQYF. The CDR3 DNA reads as TGTGCCAGCAGTTTCAGATTAGCGGGAAGTAGCGCAGATACGCAGTATTTT.

This clonotype was picked up a small number of times. This sequence joins TRBV6-2 or TRBV6-3 and TRBJ2-3, with D uncertain. The CDR3 consists of 12 residues. Germline V gene lookup returns CDR1 MNHEY and CDR2 SVGEGT. Trimming removed 2 bases at V and 4 bases at J, with 4 bases between. CDR3 bases: TGTGCCAGCAGTTACGGATCAGATACGCAGTATTTT. It codes for CASSYGSDTQYF.

The chain joins TRBV15 to TRBJ2-7; TRBD1 aligns across 7 bases. The J call may not be correct, given that the DNA end is closer to TRBJ2-5. CDR3 length: 14 residues. Per germline, CDR1 LNHNV and CDR2 YYDKDF (reference sequence). The chain's CDR3 is CATSRAGGAETQYF. For the CDR3, the DNA is TGTGCCACCAGCAGAGCAGGGGGAGCCGAGACCCAGTACTTC.

CDR3 DNA sequence: TGTGCCAGCTCCGACTTACACGACTACAATGAGCAGTTCTTC. The encoded protein is CASSDLHDYNEQFF. J is TRBJ2-1 and V is TRBV25-1; D is unresolved. The CDR3 is 14 residues long. Per germline, CDR1 MGHDK and CDR2 SYGVNS. V was shortened by 8 bases and J by 3 bases, with 14 bases between the two germline ends.

The CDR3 DNA is TGCAGCGTTTTGACCTCGGGGGAGACCCAGTACTTC. The encoded protein is CSVLTSGETQYF. The V gene is TRBV29-1, the J gene TRBJ2-5; TRBD2 might be the D (5 bases). The CDR3 totals 12 residues. V gave up 5 bases and J gave up 5 bases, with 12 bases separating them. Looked up from germline, CDR1 is SQVTM and CDR2 is ANQGSEA. The whole variable domain, filled in from reference TRBV29-1 and TRBJ2-5, reads SAVISQKPSRDICQRGTSLTIQCQVDSQVTMMFWYRQQPGQSLTLIATANQGSEATYESGFVIDKFPISRPNLTFSTLTVSNMSPEDSSIYLCSVLTSGETQYFGPGTRLLVL.

This clonotype was recorded a few times. The rearrangement joins TRBV7-8 to TRBJ2-2; D unclear. The CDR3 has 14 amino acids. Trimming removed 5 bases at V and 4 bases at J, with 11 bases between. The V gene's germline CDR1 is SGHVS and CDR2 FQNEAQ. Written as DNA, the CDR3 is TGTGCCAGCAGCACTAAGACGGGCACCGGGGAGCTGTTTTTT. Protein sequence: CASSTKTGTGELFF.

This chain joins TRBV7-2 and TRBJ1-4, with D unresolved. The CDR3 loop spans 14 amino acids. V was cut by 3 bases and J by 0 bases, with 5 bases left in between. Germline V lookup: CDR1 SGHTA, CDR2 FQGNSA. CDR3 sequence reads: CASSFISTNEKLFF. The CDR3 DNA follows: TGTGCCAGCAGCTTCATCTCAACTAATGAAAAACTGTTTTTT.